This T cell receptor (beta chain) was identified in a study of OX40 agonist ivuxolimab in advanced cancers. As for the study in general: Melanoma, hepatocellular carcinoma, head and neck or renal cell cancer occurred in dose-escalation patients.

The protocol was immunoSEQ multiplex PCR, while the TCRdb copy is restricted to in-frame clones and leaves out a portion. Among 55,000 to 70,000 clones listed, 75% to 90% were seen once. No patient had autoimmune disease or received systemic immunosuppression. Trimming at V came to 2 bases and at J to 2 bases, leaving 14 bases not matched to a gene. Germline V gene lookup returns CDR1 SGHVS and CDR2 FQNEAQ. The CDR3 is 18 amino acids. This TCR derives from an adult with an advanced solid tumor such as melanoma, head and neck, liver or kidney cancer. V gene TRBV7-8 combines with J gene TRBJ1-1; 7 bases align to TRBD1. The material sequenced was CD4+ or CD8+ T cells sorted from blood, taken in a trial of the OX40 agonist ivuxolimab. In DNA form, the CDR3 reads TGTGCCAGCAGCTTAAACCCCTTCACAGGGGTGGCCAACACTGAAGCTTTCTTT. Translated: CASSLNPFTGVANTEAFF.